The clone carrying this T cell receptor beta chain showed up just once. The same CDR3 is also encoded by other DNA sequences in this sample. The data stem from a study of shared clonotypes between healthy human individuals. The donors were adults (healthy and HIV-negative) with no recent acute infections or vaccinations. The CDR3 is 11 amino acids. The ends were cut back, 0 bases at V and 6 bases at J, with 3 bases in the middle. CDR1 DFQATT and CDR2 SNEGSKA come from the germline V gene (reference sequence). Assay: immunoSEQ multiplex PCR; the TCRdb copy retains only in-frame clones and omits some. The table shows just over 2,000,000 clones, with roughly 95% occurring only once.

The TCR originated in a man younger than 35 in good health. The sample consisted of naive CD4+ T cells sorted from blood. Documented subset: CD45RA+ positively selected. This rearrangement joins TRBV20-1 to TRBJ2-1, with unresolved D. DNA for the CDR3: TGCAGTGCTAGAGATCTCAATGAGCAGTTCTTC. This codes for CSARDLNEQFF.